This TCR beta chain derives from a study of blood T cell repertoires in COVID-19. Overall study context: T cells, B-cell-depleted T cells, or PBMCs provided the cDNA or gDNA that served as material.

Individuals aged roughly 18 to 90 years were recruited from some 26 US areas. The study assigned cohorts using participant-reported clinical history. Either two negative PCRs, clearance, or symptom resolution qualified Cohort 3 donors as recovered. Assay: immunoSEQ multiplex PCR; the TCRdb copy retains only in-frame clones and omits some. The sample lists a few hundred thousand clones, 70% to 90% occurring once. V was clipped by 2 bases and J by 7 bases, with 11 bases between them. The CDR3 is made up of 14 amino acids. Germline CDR1 KGHSH, CDR2 LQKENI. The J gene is TRBJ1-4, the V gene TRBV18; D gene ambiguous. The sequence derives from a man aged 40-55 years who had recovered from COVID-19. Material for sequencing was PBMCs or T cells enriched from blood (not recorded which). This CDR3 reads CASSPGQPTEKLFF. The CDR3, as DNA: TGTGCCAGCTCACCAGGGCAGCCTACTGAAAAACTGTTTTTT.